Described below is a single T cell receptor (beta chain) sequence and its context. The antigen remains unidentified. This entry belongs to a study of cytomegalovirus exposure and HLA in healthy donors. Study-level information: Researchers previously reported finding some 110 million unique TCR beta sequences from about 200 million T cells. Notes on the study in general: In a later analysis, DRB1 alleles had the most associated TCRs; HLA-C alleles the fewest. 164 TCR beta chains were listed as cytomegalovirus-associated.

The PCR had 60 Vbeta and 13 Jbeta primers. Measured with immunoSEQ multiplex PCR; TCRdb has only the in-frame clones, and not every one. The table has approximately 130,000 clones, approximately 80% seen once; the top ten hold over 0.95%. The TCR comes from a girl aged 2-10 years in good health and CMV-seronegative. Sequenced: PBMCs.

CDR3 residues: CASTVLNSYEQYF. The CDR3 DNA follows: TGTGCCAGCACGGTACTTAACTCCTACGAGCAGTACTTC. V is TRBV28 and J is TRBJ2-7; D unresolved. Germline V gives CDR1 MDHEN, CDR2 SYDVKM. The CDR3 consists of 13 residues. Trimming left V 7 bases short and J 0 bases short, with 10 bases between.